Below are 23 T cell receptor beta chains sequenced from a single sample in a study of T-cell reconstitution after alpha-beta-depleted transplantation in children. TCRbeta library preparation incorporated unique molecular identifiers. MiXCR was run by TCRdb on the PCR reads, yielding one entry per CDR3 protein. The table lists fewer than 550,000 distinct CDR3 sequences, about 10% of them singletons. The source material was PBMCs, mostly from graft donor cells, sampled 180 days after TCRalphabeta/CD19-depleted stem cell transplant. These receptors were collected from a female patient aged 2-9 years who had a stem cell transplant for aplastic anemia, so the T cells may come from the graft donor.

This clonotype was seen a handful of times. CDR3 DNA sequence: TGTGCCAGCAGTGAAGGCGGCGGGAGGGCCTTCGGAGCCTACAATGAGCAGTTCTTC. Protein product: CASSEGGGRAFGAYNEQFF. This chain joins TRBV25-1 and TRBJ2-1, with TRBD2 matching over 9 bases. Looked up from germline, CDR1 is MGHDK and CDR2 is SYGVNS. CDR3 length equals 19 residues. V shed 2 bases, J shed 2 bases, and the junction held 13 bases outside the gene matches.

This clonotype was recorded a few times. The rearrangement uses TRBV7-6 and TRBJ2-7; D is unresolved. The V end lost 4 bases, the J end lost 8 bases, and 12 bases lay between the germline ends. Per germline, CDR1 SGHVS and CDR2 FNYEAQ. The CDR3 is 12 residues long. CDR3 amino acids: CASSSRPAQQYF. The CDR3 bases are TGTGCCAGCAGCTCCCGACCCGCCCAGCAGTACTTC.

The chain links TRBV5-1 to TRBJ2-2, with 7 positions matching TRBD2. CDR3 length: 17 amino acids. V lost 0 bases and J lost 3; bases outside the gene matches: 8. The germline V gene has CDR1 SGHRS and CDR2 YFSETQ. The CDR3 region is CASSLAHAGEDTGELFF. CDR3 nucleotide sequence: TGCGCCAGCAGCTTGGCCCACGCGGGAGAAGACACCGGGGAGCTGTTTTTT.

This clonotype was recorded a few times. V and J are TRBV28 and TRBJ1-1; 7 bases agree with TRBD1. In germline, CDR1 is MDHEN, CDR2 SYDVKM. This CDR3 is built from 19 residues. After removal of 4 bases from V and 1 base from J, the junction contained 18 bases not matched to a gene. This chain's CDR3 is CASSYPPTDRMIGNTEAFF. As DNA, the CDR3 is TGTGCCAGCAGTTATCCACCTACGGACAGGATGATTGGGAACACTGAAGCTTTCTTT.

This clonotype was observed a handful of times. V and J are TRBV28 and TRBJ2-7, with D possibly called TRBD1 or TRBD2 (5 bases each). The CDR3 has 16 residues. Per germline, CDR1 MDHEN and CDR2 SYDVKM. With 3 bases removed from V and 2 bases from J, the gap between germline ends came to 17 bases. In DNA form, the CDR3 reads TGTGCCAGCAGTTTTGGGGCAAGGGGAGATCCCTACGAGCAGTACTTC. It encodes CASSFGARGDPYEQYF.

This clonotype was seen only a few times. This sequence joins TRBV20-1 and TRBJ2-7; TRBD1 matches 9 bases. The ends lost 3 bases at V and 0 bases at J; junction bases unmatched: 12. The germline V gene encodes CDR1 DFQATT and CDR2 SNEGSKA (reference sequence). This CDR3 spans 17 amino acids. This CDR3 reads CSASEDRGLLSSYEQYF. The DNA of the CDR3 is TGCAGTGCTAGCGAGGACAGGGGCCTCCTGAGCTCCTACGAGCAGTACTTC.

This clonotype has only a few counts. The rearrangement joins TRBV6-5 to TRBJ1-4, with 10 bases identical to TRBD1. With V trimmed by 1 base and J by 8 bases, 7 bases remained unmatched. Germline CDR1 reads MNHEY; CDR2 reads SVGAGI. CDR3 length: 16 residues. The CDR3 loop is CASSYYSGTGVEKLFF. In DNA, the CDR3 is TGTGCCAGCAGTTACTACTCCGGGACAGGGGTAGAAAAACTGTTTTTT.

This clonotype has only a few counts. This chain joins TRBV15 and TRBJ2-7; tentative D call: TRBD2 (6 bases). Deletions cut 3 bases from V and 3 bases from J, with 12 bases between. This CDR3 is built from 14 residues. Germline CDR1 LNHNV, CDR2 YYDKDF (reference sequence). The CDR3 DNA reads TGTGCCACCAGCAGTACTTTGGAGGGCTACGAGCAGTACGTC. This encodes CATSSTLEGYEQYV.

This clonotype was seen many times. The V gene is TRBV27, the J gene TRBJ1-3; D unresolved. CDR1 and CDR2 (germline): MNHEY, SMNVEV (reference sequence). This CDR3 has 15 residues. Trimming stripped 6 bases from V and 0 bases from J, with 12 bases between. In nucleotides, the CDR3 is TGTGCCAGCAGAGCTTCAGGATACTCTGGAAACACCATATATTTT. Translating gives CASRASGYSGNTIYF.

This clonotype turned up a few times. The V call is TRBV6-1, the J call TRBJ2-5, with D maybe TRBD1 (5 bases). This CDR3 is 13 amino acids long. Trimming removed 9 bases from V and 0 bases from J, with 11 bases in between. Germline-derived CDR1 and CDR2 are MNHNS and SASEGT. In nucleotides, the CDR3 is TGTGCCAGTCAGGGCAACTACCAAGAGACCCAGTACTTC. This translates into CASQGNYQETQYF.

This chain links TRBV6-5 with TRBJ2-7, with 7 positions matching TRBD1. Trimming removed 2 bases from V and 1 base from J; junction bases left unmatched: 5. Germline CDR1 is MNHEY and CDR2 is SVGAGI. This CDR3 has 15 amino acids. The CDR3 here is CASSYGWDSSYEQYF. CDR3 coding DNA: TGTGCCAGCAGTTACGGGTGGGACAGTTCCTACGAGCAGTACTTC.

This clonotype was observed a handful of times. The CDR3 loop is CASSLLGQGGSETQYF. The CDR3 nucleotides are TGTGCCAGCAGTTTGTTGGGGCAGGGGGGATCAGAGACCCAGTACTTC. The V gene is TRBV6-5, the J gene TRBJ2-5; the D gene is possibly TRBD1 (7 bases). The germline V gene encodes CDR1 MNHEY and CDR2 SVGAGI. The CDR3 spans 16 residues. Trimming took 4 bases from V and 4 from J, leaving 19 bases between them.

V gene TRBV27 combines with J gene TRBJ1-5, with D uncertain. The CDR3 sequence is 13 residues long. Germline-derived CDR1 and CDR2 are MNHEY and SMNVEV (reference sequence). V was shortened by 5 bases and J by 4 bases, with 9 bases between the two germline ends. In nucleotides, the CDR3 is TGTGCCAGCAGTGGAAGGTGGAATCAGCCCCAGCATTTT. Residues: CASSGRWNQPQHF.

V usage is TRBV10-3 and J usage is TRBJ2-1, with a weak D call TRBD1 (6 bases). Germline CDR1 is ENHRY and CDR2 is SYGVKD. V was cut by 5 bases and J by 4 bases, with 12 bases left in between. This CDR3 is built from 14 residues. The CDR3 loop is CAISRTEDYNEQFF. CDR3 DNA: TGTGCCATCAGTCGGACAGAAGATTACAATGAGCAGTTCTTC.

The V gene is TRBV4-3, the J gene TRBJ1-2, with TRBD1 identical over 7 bases. Germline values: CDR1 LGHNA, CDR2 YSLEER. V lost 3 bases to trimming and J lost 3 bases; unmatched junction nucleotides: 7. The CDR3 runs 15 residues. The CDR3 DNA is TGCGCCAGCAGCCAGAACAGGGGCGCAGACTATGGCTACACCTTC. It encodes CASSQNRGADYGYTF.

This clonotype was counted between two and nine times. The V gene is TRBV20-1, the J gene TRBJ2-7, with D perhaps TRBD1 or TRBD2 (5 bases each). CDR3 length: 13 residues. CDR1 and CDR2 from the germline V gene are DFQATT and SNEGSKA (reference sequence). Trimming took 3 bases from V and 2 from J, leaving 11 bases between them. CDR3 sequence (DNA): TGCAGTGCTAGCGGGACCGGGACCTACGAGCAGTACGTC. Residues: CSASGTGTYEQYV.

The V and J genes are TRBV7-7 and TRBJ2-7; 8 nucleotides match TRBD1. The V gene's germline CDR1 is SSHAT and CDR2 FNYEAQ (reference sequence). The V and J ends lost 4 bases and 3 bases, in that order; junction bases with no gene match: 5. The CDR3 sequence is 14 residues long. The CDR3 is CASSSSGQVYEQYF. Here the CDR3 DNA reads TGTGCCAGCAGCTCGTCGGGACAGGTCTACGAGCAGTACTTC.

This clonotype was detected a few times. V is TRBV27 and J is TRBJ2-2; 7 nucleotides align to TRBD2. Germline V gene sequence: CDR1 MNHEY, CDR2 SMNVEV (reference sequence). The V segment lost 4 bases and the J segment 1 base; nucleotides outside the gene matches: 9. This CDR3 comprises 17 residues. The CDR3 spells CASSYGGWYENTGELFF. CDR3 nucleotide sequence: TGTGCCAGCAGTTACGGGGGGTGGTACGAGAACACCGGGGAGCTGTTTTTT.

The J gene is TRBJ2-3, the V gene TRBV10-3; 7 bases are a match to TRBD1. V was clipped by 4 bases and J by 5 bases; unmatched bases: 6. The CDR3 is 14 residues long. Looked up from germline, CDR1 is ENHRY and CDR2 is SYGVKD. The CDR3 reads CAISGTNRGDTQYF. The DNA of the CDR3 is TGTGCCATCAGTGGAACGAACAGGGGAGATACGCAGTATTTT.

This clonotype has a handful of counts. V and J are TRBV6-5 and TRBJ1-5, with 7 bases that match TRBD1. Germline loops: CDR1 MNHEY, CDR2 SVGAGI. The CDR3 has 14 residues. The V gene end was trimmed by 0 bases and the J gene end by 11 bases; junction bases not matched to a gene: 7. Written as DNA, the CDR3 is TGTGCCAGCAGTTACTCAGCAGGGGGGCTGGCCCAGCATTTT. Encoded protein: CASSYSAGGLAQHF.

DNA of the CDR3: TGTGCCAGCAGTTCCTTTGACCTGTTATTTGCCGGGGAGCTGTTTTTT. It codes for CASSSFDLLFAGELFF. The chain employs TRBV6-5 and TRBJ2-2; D gene ambiguous. The length of the CDR3 is 16 residues. Germline CDR1 is MNHEY and CDR2 is SVGAGI. Trimming cost V 4 bases and J 6 bases, with 18 bases left between them.

The V and J genes are TRBV15 and TRBJ2-3, with TRBD2 identical over 14 bases. V shed 1 base, J shed 8 bases, and the junction held 5 bases outside the gene matches. CDR1 is LNHNV and CDR2 is YYDKDF in the germline V gene (reference sequence). The CDR3 length is 16 residues. CDR3 nucleotides: TGTGCCACCAGCAGAGGGACTAGCGGGAGGTATCGTACGCAGTATTTT. Protein product: CATSRGTSGRYRTQYF.

The rearrangement uses TRBV20-1 and TRBJ2-1; 7 bases are a match to TRBD2. V shed 1 base and J 4 bases; nucleotides not matched to a gene: 7. The CDR3 consists of 15 residues. Germline values: CDR1 DFQATT, CDR2 SNEGSKA (reference sequence). Here the CDR3 DNA reads TGCAGTGCTAGAGTTCCGGGACTACCGTACAATGAGCAGTTCTTC. Its protein is CSARVPGLPYNEQFF.